Presented here are 21 T cell receptor beta chains from one specimen sequenced in a study of OX40 agonist ivuxolimab in advanced cancers. Produced via immunoSEQ multiplex PCR; TCRdb's table is partial and in-frame only. The sample holds tens of thousands of clones, approximately 90% seen once. Here the sequenced sample was CD4+ or CD8+ T cells sorted from blood, taken in a trial of the OX40 agonist ivuxolimab. These receptors came from an adult with an advanced solid tumor such as melanoma, head and neck, liver or kidney cancer.

The CDR3 DNA is TGCGCCAGCAGCCAAGGCCTAGCGGGAGTACTCCCCGGGGAGCTGTTTTTT. The encoded protein is CASSQGLAGVLPGELFF. The rearrangement joins TRBV4-3 to TRBJ2-2; 10 nucleotides line up with TRBD2. Trimming cost V 1 base and J 6 bases; bases outside gene matches: 8. Germline assignment: CDR1 LGHNA and CDR2 YSLEER. The CDR3 is 17 residues long.

V and J are TRBV6-1 and TRBJ2-1; 13 bases fit TRBD2. The ends lost 4 bases at V and 7 bases at J; junction bases unmatched: 10. CDR1 MNHNS and CDR2 SASEGT come from the germline V gene. The CDR3 totals 17 residues. CDR3: CASSGELAGGPGNEQFF. CDR3 in DNA: TGTGCCAGCAGTGGCGAACTAGCGGGAGGGCCTGGGAATGAGCAGTTCTTC.

The chain joins TRBV6-1 to TRBJ1-5, with D perhaps matching TRBD1 (5 bases). The CDR3 is 13 amino acids. Germline V gene lookup returns CDR1 MNHNS and CDR2 SASEGT. V was shortened by 7 bases and J by 5 bases, with 12 bases between the two germline ends. The CDR3 is CASTGQGYQPQHF. DNA of the CDR3: TGTGCCAGCACTGGGCAGGGATATCAGCCCCAGCATTTT.

V is TRBV7-6 and J is TRBJ2-2; 11 bases fit TRBD2. The germline V gene has CDR1 SGHVS and CDR2 FNYEAQ. V was pared by 5 bases and J by 7 bases, with 9 bases of the junction left unmatched. This CDR3 contains 16 residues. CDR3: CASSPQTSGTVGELFF. CDR3 sequence (DNA): TGTGCCAGCAGCCCTCAGACTAGCGGGACGGTCGGGGAGCTGTTTTTT.

This sequence joins TRBV6-1 and TRBJ1-2; 9 nucleotides align to TRBD1. Germline CDR1 reads MNHNS; CDR2 reads SASEGT. Germline trimming cut 2 bases from V and 3 bases from J; bases unmatched to any gene: 1. The CDR3 has 14 amino acids. As DNA, the CDR3 is TGTGCCAGCAGTGAATGGACAGGGGACTATGGCTACACCTTC. Protein sequence: CASSEWTGDYGYTF.

The V call is TRBV6-6, the J call TRBJ2-2; TRBD1 is a possible D gene (6 bases). Germline CDR1 MNHNY, CDR2 SVGAGI (reference sequence). V was pared by 5 bases and J by 3 bases, with 10 bases between. This CDR3 contains 14 residues. For the CDR3, the DNA is TGTGCCAGCAGTGACGGACAGTACACCGGGGAGCTGTTTTTT. Its protein is CASSDGQYTGELFF.

The V call is TRBV2, the J call TRBJ2-7; D possibly corresponds to TRBD2 (5 bases). V was clipped by 2 bases and J by 6 bases, with 20 bases between them. The CDR3 has 16 residues. Germline values: CDR1 SNHLY, CDR2 FYNNEI. The CDR3 region is CASSETPGSERSEQYF. The DNA for the CDR3 is TGTGCCAGCAGTGAAACACCGGGGTCGGAGCGTTCCGAGCAGTACTTC.

The V and J genes are TRBV4-1 and TRBJ1-5; TRBD1 matches at 7 bases. The CDR3 is 15 residues long. Germline-derived CDR1 and CDR2 are MGHRA and YSYEKL. J gave up 7 bases and V 2 bases, and 8 bases lay outside the gene matches. The CDR3, as DNA: TGCGCCAGCAGCCAAAAACCAGGGGGGACGCAGCCCCAGCATTTT. Amino acid sequence: CASSQKPGGTQPQHF.

This chain links TRBV9 with TRBJ1-3, with D unclear. V lost 1 base, J lost 0 bases, and 11 bases lay in between. This CDR3 contains 16 residues. CDR1 is SGDLS, CDR2 YYNGEE, per germline. Here the CDR3 DNA reads TGTGCCAGCAGCGTAAATCCCTCGAGCTCTGGAAACACCATATATTTT. Translation: CASSVNPSSSGNTIYF.

This chain connects TRBV27 to TRBJ1-2; 10 positions agree with TRBD1. Germline V gene lookup returns CDR1 MNHEY and CDR2 SMNVEV (reference sequence). V shed 4 bases, J shed 2 bases, and the junction held 10 bases outside the gene matches. This CDR3 contains 17 residues. The CDR3 sequence: CASSSTGTGVGNYGYTF. CDR3 in DNA: TGTGCCAGCAGTTCAACCGGGACAGGGGTAGGAAACTATGGCTACACCTTC.

J is TRBJ2-2 and V is TRBV11-3; D not resolved. CDR3 length: 15 residues. Trimming took 5 bases from V and 4 from J, leaving 14 bases between them. Germline lookup yields CDR1 SGHNT and CDR2 YENEEA. This CDR3 reads CASSGWPSTTGELFF. The CDR3 DNA follows: TGTGCCAGCAGCGGGTGGCCCTCAACCACCGGGGAGCTGTTTTTT. Complete variable domain (other parts from reference TRBV11-3 and TRBJ2-2): EAGVVQSPRYKIIEKKQPVAFWCNPISGHNTLYWYLQNLGQGPELLIRYENEEAVDDSQLPKDRFSAERLKGVDSTLKIQPAELGDSAVYLCASSGWPSTTGELFFGEGSRLTVL.

V gene TRBV11-2 combines with J gene TRBJ1-1; D call uncertain. Germline-derived CDR1 and CDR2 are SGHAT and FQNNGV. This CDR3 is built from 14 residues. Trimming removed 5 bases from V and 4 bases from J, with 14 bases in between. For the CDR3, the DNA is TGTGCCAGCAGCAGGCTTTGGGTAGGCACTGAAGCTTTCTTT. Residues: CASSRLWVGTEAFF.

This chain joins TRBV10-3 and TRBJ1-5, with 7 bases fitting TRBD1. Germline values: CDR1 ENHRY, CDR2 SYGVKD. V dropped 7 bases and J dropped 3; count of bases not matched to a gene: 6. This CDR3 has 14 amino acids. The CDR3 region is CAIKDGTANQPQHF. CDR3 DNA sequence: TGTGCCATCAAGGACGGGACAGCCAATCAGCCCCAGCATTTT.

The V call is TRBV30, the J call TRBJ2-1; 12 nucleotides line up with TRBD2. The CDR3 sequence is 15 residues long. Germline V gene lookup returns CDR1 GTSNPN and CDR2 SVGIG (reference sequence). Unmatched junction bases numbered 10, after V lost 6 bases and J lost 7 bases. CDR3 in amino acids: CACGLAGLRWNEQFF. The CDR3 coding sequence is TGTGCCTGTGGACTAGCGGGACTAAGATGGAATGAGCAGTTCTTC.

The chain couples TRBV6-5 to TRBJ2-2; maybe TRBD2 (6 bases). V lost 4 bases and J lost 6, with 18 bases in between. The germline gives CDR1 MNHEY, CDR2 SVGAGI. The CDR3 is 16 residues long. This CDR3 reads CASSSYFGGWAGELFF. CDR3 coding DNA: TGTGCCAGCAGTTCTTATTTTGGAGGGTGGGCCGGGGAGCTGTTTTTT.

The chain is built from TRBV6-5 and TRBJ1-1; unclear D gene. V was clipped by 7 bases and J by 1 base, with 13 bases between them. From germline, CDR1 is MNHEY and CDR2 SVGAGI. The CDR3 has 14 residues. The CDR3 here is CASKAAHGNTEAFF. In nucleotides, the CDR3 is TGTGCCAGCAAAGCGGCCCACGGGAACACTGAAGCTTTCTTT.

The V gene is TRBV12-5, the J gene TRBJ2-1, with D perhaps TRBD1 (6 bases). V lost 7 bases, J lost 1 base, and 14 bases lay in between. The V gene's germline CDR1 is LGHNT and CDR2 FRNRAP. The CDR3 is 15 residues long. CDR3 amino acids: CASAQPRGSYNEQFF. The CDR3 nucleotides read TGTGCTAGTGCCCAACCTAGGGGGTCCTACAATGAGCAGTTCTTC.

The chain recombines TRBV19 with TRBJ2-7; 10 nucleotides agree with TRBD1. Germline V lookup: CDR1 LNHDA, CDR2 SQIVND (reference sequence). The J segment lost 5 bases and the V segment lost 5 bases, leaving 3 bases of the junction unmatched. This CDR3 has 13 amino acids. CDR3 coding DNA: TGTGCCAGTAGTCGACAGGGGGCTAACGAGCAGTACTTC. This translates into CASSRQGANEQYF.

The chain has TRBV6-6 and TRBJ2-5; 8 positions match TRBD2. The J call is doubtful: the DNA matches TRBJ2-7 better. Germline values: CDR1 MNHNY, CDR2 SVGAGI (reference sequence). The CDR3 sequence is 14 residues long. The CDR3 sequence is CASGFREGSYEQYF. The CDR3 coding sequence is TGTGCCAGCGGCTTTCGGGAGGGCTCCTACGAGCAGTACTTC.

The chain has TRBV5-5 and TRBJ1-4; 8 bases are shared with TRBD1. The CDR3 is 13 amino acids. J lost 11 bases, V lost 0 bases, and 3 bases had no gene match. Germline assignment: CDR1 SGHKS and CDR2 YYEKEE (reference sequence). The CDR3 coding sequence is TGTGCCAGCAGCTTGGAATGGACAGGGAAACTGTTTTTT. Its protein is CASSLEWTGKLFF.

The chain joins TRBV9 to TRBJ2-1; D is possibly TRBD2 (5 bases). Trimming took 1 base from V and 0 from J, leaving 8 bases between them. This CDR3 region has 15 residues. Germline V CDR1 and CDR2: SGDLS, YYNGEE. This CDR3 reads CASSVSGASYNEQFF. The CDR3 DNA reads as TGTGCCAGCAGCGTAAGCGGCGCCTCCTACAATGAGCAGTTCTTC.